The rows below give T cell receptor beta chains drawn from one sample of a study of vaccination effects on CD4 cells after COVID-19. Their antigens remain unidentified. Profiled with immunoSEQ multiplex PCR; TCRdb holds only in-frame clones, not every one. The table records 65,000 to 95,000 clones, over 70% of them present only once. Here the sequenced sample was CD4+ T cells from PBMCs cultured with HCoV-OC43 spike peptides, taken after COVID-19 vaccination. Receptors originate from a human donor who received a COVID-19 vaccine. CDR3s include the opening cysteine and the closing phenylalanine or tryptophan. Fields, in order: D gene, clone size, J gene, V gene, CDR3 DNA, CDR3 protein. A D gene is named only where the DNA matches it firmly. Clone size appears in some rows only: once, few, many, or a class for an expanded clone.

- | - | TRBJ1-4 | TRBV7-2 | TGTGCCAGCAGCTCCGACAGAGGGAATGAAAAACTGTTTTTT | CASSSDRGNEKLFF
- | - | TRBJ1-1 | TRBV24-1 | TGTGCCACCAGTGACCCCACAAGGGGATCAACTGAAGCTTTCTTT | CATSDPTRGSTEAFF
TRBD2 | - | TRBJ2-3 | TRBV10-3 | TGTGCCATCAGAGATAGCGGGGGGGCCGGAGATACGCAGTATTTT | CAIRDSGGAGDTQYF
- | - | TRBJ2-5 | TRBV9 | TGTGCCAGCAGCGTAGGAGCATTGGAGACCCAGTACTTC | CASSVGALETQYF
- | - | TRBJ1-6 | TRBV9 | TGTGCCAGCAGCGTTGGGGCCTCCTATAATTCACCCCTCCACTTT | CASSVGASYNSPLHF
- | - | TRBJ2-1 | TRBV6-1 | TGTGCCAGCAGTGATACAGAGTACAATGAGCAGTTCTTC | CASSDTEYNEQFF
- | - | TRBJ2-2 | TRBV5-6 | TGTGCCAGCAGCTTGGCCCCAGTTGAAAGAACCGGGGAGCTGTTTTTT | CASSLAPVERTGELFF
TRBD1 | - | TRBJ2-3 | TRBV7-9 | TGTGCCAGCAGCTTTCACGGACAGGGGGTTAAATGTGATACGCAGTATTTT | CASSFHGQGVKCDTQYF
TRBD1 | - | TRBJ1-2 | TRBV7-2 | TGTGCCAGCAGCTTTGACAGGGCGAACTATGGCTACACCTTC | CASSFDRANYGYTF
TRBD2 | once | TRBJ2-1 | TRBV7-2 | TGTGCCAGCAGCTTAGATTTACCTAGCGGGTACAATGAGCAGTTCTTC | CASSLDLPSGYNEQFF
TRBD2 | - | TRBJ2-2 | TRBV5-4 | TGTGCCAGCAGCTTATCGGGGGGGAAGTACACCGGGGAGCTGTTTTTT | CASSLSGGKYTGELFF
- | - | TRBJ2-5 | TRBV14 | TGTGCCAGCAGCCAACTGGCCCGCCAAGAGACCCAGTACTTC | CASSQLARQETQYF
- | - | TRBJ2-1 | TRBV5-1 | TGCGCCAGCAGCTTTACGGCCTCCTCCTACAATGAGCAGTTCTTC | CASSFTASSYNEQFF
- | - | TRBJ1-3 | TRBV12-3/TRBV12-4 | TGTGCCAGCAGTTTCCAGATTGGAAACACCATATATTTT | CASSFQIGNTIYF
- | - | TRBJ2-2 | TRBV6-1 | TGTGCCAGCAGTGATGGGGGGGCAGGGGATACCGGGGAGCTGTTTTTT | CASSDGGAGDTGELFF
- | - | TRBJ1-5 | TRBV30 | TGTGCCTGGAGTGTACAATCGGGGTTAGGGCCCCAGCATTTT | CAWSVQSGLGPQHF
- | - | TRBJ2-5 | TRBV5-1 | TGCGCCAGCAGCCCGACAAGGGGCAGTCTAGAGACCCAGTACTTC | CASSPTRGSLETQYF
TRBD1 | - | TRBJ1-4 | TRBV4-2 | TGTGCCAGCAGCCAAGGACAGGGTTGGGCTAATGAAAAACTGTTTTTT | CASSQGQGWANEKLFF
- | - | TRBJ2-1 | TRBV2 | TGTGCCAGCATGAGGAGACAGACCGACAATGAGCAGTTCTTC | CASMRRQTDNEQFF
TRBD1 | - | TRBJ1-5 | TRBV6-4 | TGTGCCAGCAGTGACTCTTATCGGGACAGGGCGTTGGGGAATCAGCCCCAGCATTTT | CASSDSYRDRALGNQPQHF
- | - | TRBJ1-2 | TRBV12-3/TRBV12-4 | TGTGCCAGCACCCAGAGTAGGGGCTACACCTTC | CASTQSRGYTF
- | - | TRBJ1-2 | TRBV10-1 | TGCGCCAGCAGTGAGTCCGGGACGAATGGCTACACCTTC | CASSESGTNGYTF
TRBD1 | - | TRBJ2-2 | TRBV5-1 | TGCGCCAGCAGCACCTCGGGACAGGTGAACACCGGGGAGCTGTTTTTT | CASSTSGQVNTGELFF
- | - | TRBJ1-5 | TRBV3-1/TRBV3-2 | TGTGCCAGCAGCCGGGGAGATCAGCCCCAGCATTTT | CASSRGDQPQHF
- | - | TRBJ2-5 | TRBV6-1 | TGTGCCAGCAGTGAAACGAGGCAGGGCGGGGAGACCCAGTACTTC | CASSETRQGGETQYF
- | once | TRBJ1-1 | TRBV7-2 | TGTGCCAGCAGCCCTCAGACGACGAACACTGAAGCTTTCTTT | CASSPQTTNTEAFF
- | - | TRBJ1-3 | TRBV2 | TGTGCCAGCAGTGCCGGGACGGCTGGAAACACCATATATTTT | CASSAGTAGNTIYF
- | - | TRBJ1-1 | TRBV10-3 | TGTGCCATCAGTGATGTGACAAAACACACTGAAGCTTTCTTT | CAISDVTKHTEAFF
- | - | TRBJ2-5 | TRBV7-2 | TGTGCCAGCAGCCAAGGGGGTAGGCAGTTACGCCAAGAGACCCAGTACTTC | CASSQGGRQLRQETQYF
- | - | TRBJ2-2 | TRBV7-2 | TGTGCCAGCAGCCCGTGGGCGGGGACCGGGGAGCTGTTTTTT | CASSPWAGTGELFF
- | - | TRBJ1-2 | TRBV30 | TGTGCCTGGAGTTCGAGCGGGCTATACTATGGCTACACCTTC | CAWSSSGLYYGYTF
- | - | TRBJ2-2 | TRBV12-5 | TGTGCTAGTGGTTTGTTGCAGTCCAACACCGGGGAGCTGTTTTTT | CASGLLQSNTGELFF
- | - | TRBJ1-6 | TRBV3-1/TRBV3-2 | TGTGCCAGCAGCCGAGAACCCCCGAGACGTTCACCCCTCCACTTT | CASSREPPRRSPLHF
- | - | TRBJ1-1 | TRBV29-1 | TGCAGCGTCTGGGGGGAAAACACTGAAGCTTTCTTT | CSVWGENTEAFF
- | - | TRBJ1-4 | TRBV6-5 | TGTGCCAGCATTAGGGGAGGGGAAAAACTGTTTTTT | CASIRGGEKLFF
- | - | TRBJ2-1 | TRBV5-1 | TGCGCCAGCAACTCCGCGCTAGTGGGGACCGCCGAATACAATGAGCAGTTCTTC | CASNSALVGTAEYNEQFF
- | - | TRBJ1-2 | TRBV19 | TGTGCCAGTAGTATAGAAGGCCGACGGAGGGACTATGGCTACACCTTC | CASSIEGRRRDYGYTF
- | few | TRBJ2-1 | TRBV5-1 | TGCGCCAGCAGCTCCGACACGTCATACAATGAGCAGTTCTTC | CASSSDTSYNEQFF
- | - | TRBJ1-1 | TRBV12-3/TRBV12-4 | TGTGCCAGCAGTGCTATTTCGGAAGCTTTCTTT | CASSAISEAFF
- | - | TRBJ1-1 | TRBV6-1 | TGTGCCAGCAGTGAGGGCACAGCGAACACTGAAGCTTTCTTT | CASSEGTANTEAFF
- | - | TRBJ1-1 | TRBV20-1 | TGCAGTGCTAGCCCACAGGGAACAGCTTTCTTT | CSASPQGTAFF
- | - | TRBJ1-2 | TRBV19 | TGTGCCAGTACTCACGGGGGGCCCTATGGCTACACCTTC | CASTHGGPYGYTF
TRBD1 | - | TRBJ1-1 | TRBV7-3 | TGTGCCAGCAGCGCTACAGGGGAGGACACTGAAGCTTTCTTT | CASSATGEDTEAFF
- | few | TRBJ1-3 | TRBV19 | TGTGCCAGTAGTATAGAATTTAAGCGAAACTCTGGAAACACCATATATTTT | CASSIEFKRNSGNTIYF
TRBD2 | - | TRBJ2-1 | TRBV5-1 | TGCGCCAGCAGCTTGGCCGGGCTAGCGGGGGCTGAGCAGTTCTTC | CASSLAGLAGAEQFF
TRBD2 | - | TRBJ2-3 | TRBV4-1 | TGCGCCAGCAGCCAGACAACTAGCGGGGTTTCTAGCACAGATACGCAGTATTTT | CASSQTTSGVSSTDTQYF
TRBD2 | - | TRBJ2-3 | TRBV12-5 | TGTGCTAGTGGTTTAGCGGGGGGACGCACAGATACGCAGTATTTT | CASGLAGGRTDTQYF
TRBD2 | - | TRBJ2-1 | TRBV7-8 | TGTGCCAGCAGCTTAGCGCGACTAGCGGGGGGGCCTAGCTCCTACAATGAGCAGTTCTTC | CASSLARLAGGPSSYNEQFF
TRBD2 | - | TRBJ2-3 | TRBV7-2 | TGTGCCAGCAGCTTAGGCAGCGGGGTGGGCACAGATACGCAGTATTTT | CASSLGSGVGTDTQYF
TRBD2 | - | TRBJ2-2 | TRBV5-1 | TGCGCCAGCAGCTTGTATAGCGGGACGAACACCGGGGAGCTGTTTTTT | CASSLYSGTNTGELFF
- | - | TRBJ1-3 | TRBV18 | TGTGCCAGCTCACCCCCGACAGGCTTACTCTCTGGAAACACCATATATTTT | CASSPPTGLLSGNTIYF
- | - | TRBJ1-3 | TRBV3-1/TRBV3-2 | TGTGCCAGCAGCCCCCCTGGGAAGGGGCCTACTGTTGGTGGAAACACCATATATTTT | CASSPPGKGPTVGGNTIYF
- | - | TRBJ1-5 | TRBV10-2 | TGCGCCAGCAGTGAGTGGGGCAATCAGCCCCAGCATTTT | CASSEWGNQPQHF
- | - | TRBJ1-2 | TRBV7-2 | TGTGCCAGCAGCCTTCGGGAGGACGGCTATGGCTACACCTTC | CASSLREDGYGYTF
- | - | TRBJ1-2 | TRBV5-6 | TGTGCCAGCAGCCCGGACAGAAATTATGGCTACACCTTC | CASSPDRNYGYTF